These 32 T cell receptor beta chains came from one sample sequenced in a study of cytomegalovirus exposure and HLA in healthy donors. The primer mix had 60 Vbeta and 13 Jbeta primers. Profiled with immunoSEQ multiplex PCR; TCRdb holds only in-frame clones, not every one. The table shows roughly 150,000 clones, with 76% occurring only once. Sequenced sample: PBMCs. These receptors were taken from a woman between 40 and 50 years old in good health and CMV-seronegative.

This clone was picked up a small number of times. The J gene is TRBJ1-2, the V gene TRBV29-1; 10 nucleotides agree with TRBD1. V gave up 7 bases and J gave up 6 bases; unmatched junction bases: 8. Germline values: CDR1 SQVTM, CDR2 ANQGSEA. The CDR3 length is 13 residues. The CDR3 loop reads CSAVTGGRNGYTF. In nucleotides, the CDR3 is TGCAGCGCCGTGACAGGGGGCAGGAATGGCTACACCTTC.

This clone was observed once. This sequence joins TRBV5-6 and TRBJ2-5, with TRBD2 matching 14 bases. CDR1 and CDR2 from the germline V gene are SGHDT and YYEEEE. V dropped 0 bases and J dropped 4; count of bases not matched to a gene: 8. The CDR3 runs to 18 residues. The CDR3 coding sequence is TGTGCCAGCAGCTTGGATAGGCAGGGACTAGCGGGAGCAGAGACCCAGTACTTC. Amino acid sequence: CASSLDRQGLAGAETQYF.

J is TRBJ2-7 and V is TRBV6-4; D gene ambiguous. Germline-derived CDR1 and CDR2 are MRHNA and SNTAGT. The CDR3 has 10 amino acids. Trimming cost V 10 bases and J 4 bases, with 8 bases left between them. The CDR3 loop is CAIAPYEQYF. In nucleotides, the CDR3 is TGTGCCATAGCCCCGTACGAGCAGTACTTC.

This clone was counted a few times. The chain has TRBV7-9 and TRBJ1-1; D not resolved. Germline V lookup: CDR1 SEHNR, CDR2 FQNEAQ (reference sequence). The ends were cut back, 3 bases at V and 1 base at J, with 12 bases in the middle. This CDR3 comprises 15 residues. The CDR3 here is CASSLVGVPNTEAFF. The DNA of the CDR3 is TGTGCCAGCAGCTTGGTGGGAGTACCGAACACTGAAGCTTTCTTT.

The chain joins TRBV11-2 to TRBJ1-1, with a possible D match to TRBD1 (6 bases). Between the trimmed V and J ends, which lost 1 base and 7 bases, there was a span of 16 bases. Looked up from germline, CDR1 is SGHAT and CDR2 is FQNNGV. The CDR3 contains 15 residues. DNA of the CDR3: TGTGCCAGCAGCTTAGGCGCGGACAGTTTAGTTGAAGCTTTCTTT. It specifies CASSLGADSLVEAFF.

The V gene is TRBV7-9, the J gene TRBJ2-5, with no clear D. Trimming removed 4 bases at V and 5 bases at J, with 5 bases between. The CDR3 sequence is 11 residues long. The germline gives CDR1 SEHNR, CDR2 FQNEAQ (reference sequence). The CDR3 reads CASSSRETQYF. The CDR3 DNA sequence: TGTGCCAGCAGCTCCCGGGAGACCCAGTACTTC.

This clone has more than one count but fewer than ten. The chain combines TRBV27 with TRBJ1-2, with D maybe TRBD1 (5 bases). The germline gives CDR1 MNHEY, CDR2 SMNVEV (reference sequence). The CDR3 contains 17 residues. V was clipped by 4 bases and J by 4 bases, with 22 bases between them. CDR3 protein: CASSSEPAGYDGYGYTF. CDR3 bases: TGTGCCAGCAGTTCCGAGCCGGCAGGGTATGATGGCTATGGCTACACCTTC.

The chain has TRBV4-2 and TRBJ1-4, with D hard to call. Germline lookup yields CDR1 LGHNA and CDR2 YNFKEQ. The CDR3 is made up of 15 amino acids. Trimming took 0 bases from V and 5 from J, leaving 10 bases between them. CDR3 DNA sequence: TGTGCCAGCAGCCAAGAATTATCCCGGAATGAAAAACTGTTTTTT. This gives the protein CASSQELSRNEKLFF.

This chain joins TRBV7-2 and TRBJ1-1, with a weak D call TRBD1 (6 bases). The length of the CDR3 is 13 residues. Germline V gene lookup returns CDR1 SGHTA and CDR2 FQGNSA. The CDR3 DNA is TGTGCTTCTGCCCGGGGGGGCCCCACTGAAGCTTTCTTT. As protein: CASARGGPTEAFF.

The CDR3 nucleotides read TGCGCCAGCAGCTTCCCCGGGACAGGGGGCTCTGGGGCCAACGTCCTGACTTTC. This translates into CASSFPGTGGSGANVLTF. The chain joins TRBV5-1 to TRBJ2-6; 11 bases are a match to TRBD1. The V gene's germline CDR1 is SGHRS and CDR2 YFSETQ. This CDR3 has 18 amino acids. Trimming removed 2 bases from V and 0 bases from J; junction bases left unmatched: 4.

The chain employs TRBV5-6 and TRBJ1-1; D is possibly TRBD1 (6 bases). Germline loops: CDR1 SGHDT, CDR2 YYEEEE. V dropped 6 bases and J dropped 0 bases, with 12 bases sitting between them. CDR3 length equals 14 residues. CDR3 region: CASTYRVMNTEAFF. The DNA for the CDR3 is TGTGCCAGCACTTACAGGGTCATGAACACTGAAGCTTTCTTT.

The CDR3 nucleotides read TGTGCCAGCCGACTGAGGGCAGCAGATACGCAGTATTTT. Amino acid sequence: CASRLRAADTQYF. The chain is built from TRBV27 and TRBJ2-3; a weak D match, TRBD2 (5 bases). The CDR3 has 13 amino acids. V was clipped by 8 bases and J by 4 bases, with 13 bases between them. Germline V CDR1 and CDR2: MNHEY, SMNVEV (reference sequence).

In its sample, this clone was seen a few times. V and J are TRBV5-1 and TRBJ1-1; D is possibly TRBD1 (6 bases). V was pared by 2 bases and J by 2 bases, with 13 bases between. The germline CDR1 and CDR2 sequences are SGHRS and YFSETQ. The CDR3 runs to 15 residues. CDR3 in DNA: TGCGCCAGCAGCTTTGTTGACAGGTCAAACACTGAAGCTTTCTTT. Translated: CASSFVDRSNTEAFF.

This clone was counted only a few times. The chain employs TRBV6-5 and TRBJ2-7; 10 positions match TRBD1. This CDR3 comprises 13 residues. With 8 bases clipped from V and 5 bases from J, the junction kept 6 bases outside the gene matches. The germline V gene encodes CDR1 MNHEY and CDR2 SVGAGI. The CDR3 DNA is TGTGCCAGCGGGCGGGACAGGGGCCACGAGCAGTACTTC. It codes for CASGRDRGHEQYF.

CDR3 sequence (DNA): TGTGCCAGCAGTTACTTCGGGAGCGCGGACACCATATATTTT. Protein: CASSYFGSADTIYF. V and J are TRBV6-5 and TRBJ1-3; D not certain. The CDR3 runs 14 residues. The germline V and J ends were trimmed by 1 base and 8 bases, with 12 bases remaining between them. Germline CDR1 MNHEY, CDR2 SVGAGI.

The V call is TRBV5-5, the J call TRBJ2-1; TRBD1 aligns across 11 bases. Trimming at V came to 0 bases and at J to 5 bases, leaving 1 base not matched to a gene. Germline V lookup: CDR1 SGHKS, CDR2 YYEKEE (reference sequence). This CDR3 has 15 amino acids. The CDR3 sequence: CASSLADRGHNEQFF. The CDR3 nucleotides read TGTGCCAGCAGCTTGGCGGACAGGGGGCACAATGAGCAGTTCTTC.

The chain links TRBV19 to TRBJ1-6; D is possibly TRBD1 (6 bases). Trimming removed 6 bases from V and 4 bases from J, with 19 bases in between. This CDR3 contains 17 residues. The germline gives CDR1 LNHDA, CDR2 SQIVND (reference sequence). CDR3 bases: TGTGCCAGTAGGAGGGACACCCTTTCCGCGTATAATTCACCCCTCCACTTT. Translated, it gives CASRRDTLSAYNSPLHF.

This clone has just a few counts. The chain couples TRBV19 to TRBJ1-2; possibly TRBD1 for D (5 bases). Germline assignment: CDR1 LNHDA and CDR2 SQIVND (reference sequence). Trimming shortened V by 6 bases and J by 0 bases, and 14 bases separated the two germline ends. The CDR3 extends over 15 amino acids. The CDR3 spells CASRKGVSANYGYTF. Here the CDR3 DNA reads TGTGCCAGTAGGAAAGGGGTTTCCGCTAACTATGGCTACACCTTC. The complete variable domain, with remaining parts taken from reference TRBV19 and TRBJ1-2, reads DGGITQSPKYLFRKEGQNVTLSCEQNLNHDAMYWYRQDPGQGLRLIYYSQIVNDFQKGDIAEGYSVSREKKESFPLTVTSAQKNPTAFYLCASRKGVSANYGYTFGSGTRLTVV.

In this sample, this clone is medium-sized. J is TRBJ2-6 and V is TRBV7-8; tentative D call: TRBD2 (5 bases). In germline, CDR1 is SGHVS, CDR2 FQNEAQ. This CDR3 is built from 17 residues. V was clipped by 3 bases and J by 1 base, with 13 bases between them. CDR3 DNA: TGTGCCAGCAGCTTTTCGTCGACGGGGTCTGGGGCCAACGTCCTGACTTTC. This sequence encodes CASSFSSTGSGANVLTF.

J is TRBJ1-1 and V is TRBV4-1; D is possibly TRBD1 (5 bases). Trimming cost V 1 base and J 7 bases, with 13 bases left between them. The CDR3 length is 14 residues. CDR1 is MGHRA, CDR2 YSYEKL, per germline. The CDR3 protein is CASSQVGGRGEAFF. The CDR3 DNA reads TGCGCCAGCAGCCAAGTCGGGGGGAGGGGTGAAGCTTTCTTT.

The chain is built from TRBV18 and TRBJ2-7; weak D call: TRBD1 (6 bases). V lost 8 bases and J 3 bases, leaving 14 bases between the germline ends. The CDR3 runs to 13 residues. CDR1 is KGHSH, CDR2 LQKENI, per germline. CDR3 DNA: TGTGCCAGCACCGGGGACACCAACTACGAGCAGTACTTC. As protein: CASTGDTNYEQYF.

The rearrangement joins TRBV5-1 to TRBJ1-1, with TRBD1 as a possible D gene (5 bases). V was clipped by 3 bases and J by 5 bases, with 11 bases between them. Germline-derived CDR1 and CDR2 are SGHRS and YFSETQ. This CDR3 is built from 13 residues. The CDR3 nucleotides read TGCGCCAGCAGCTCTAACAGGAAAACTGAAGCTTTCTTT. Protein: CASSSNRKTEAFF.

This chain connects TRBV4-2 to TRBJ2-3, with 7 bases fitting TRBD1. CDR1 and CDR2 from the germline V gene are LGHNA and YNFKEQ. This CDR3 is built from 17 residues. V lost 3 bases and J lost 2; bases outside the gene matches: 11. In nucleotides, the CDR3 is TGTGCCAGCAGCCAGACTCCTACAGGGGCAAACACAGATACGCAGTATTTT. Translation gives CASSQTPTGANTDTQYF.

This clone turned up a few times. CDR3 in amino acids: CASSMGRENTEAFF. The CDR3 DNA sequence: TGCGCCAGCAGTATGGGGCGGGAGAACACTGAAGCTTTCTTT. The genes are TRBV5-1 and TRBJ1-1; D is possibly TRBD1 (5 bases). The CDR3 loop spans 14 amino acids. Trimming took off 5 bases at V and 1 base at J, with 12 bases between the two ends. From germline, CDR1 is SGHRS and CDR2 YFSETQ.

The V gene is TRBV10-3, the J gene TRBJ1-3, with 8 bases lining up with TRBD1. The CDR3 spans 14 residues. Germline values: CDR1 ENHRY, CDR2 SYGVKD. V shed 6 bases and J 4 bases; nucleotides not matched to a gene: 5. The CDR3 coding sequence is TGTGCCATCAGCCAGGGGACAGGAGGAAACACCATATATTTT. This sequence encodes CAISQGTGGNTIYF.

The chain couples TRBV27 to TRBJ1-2; D remains ambiguous. Germline CDR1 is MNHEY and CDR2 is SMNVEV (reference sequence). The V end was cut by 2 bases, the J end by 4 bases, with 8 bases between. There are 13 residues in the CDR3. The CDR3 DNA follows: TGTGCCAGCAGTTTAACGGAGTTCTATGGCTACACCTTC. It translates to CASSLTEFYGYTF.

This chain connects TRBV2 to TRBJ1-3, with D uncertain. The germline CDR1 and CDR2 sequences are SNHLY and FYNNEI. The CDR3 runs to 16 residues. V was trimmed by 6 bases and J by 0 bases, leaving 15 bases between them. This CDR3 reads CASSIRHESSGNTIYF. CDR3 DNA sequence: TGTGCCAGCAGCATTCGCCACGAGAGCTCTGGAAACACCATATATTTT.

The chain uses TRBV27 and TRBJ1-4; perhaps TRBD1 as D (6 bases). The CDR3 covers 15 residues. Trimming took off 3 bases at V and 8 bases at J, with 16 bases between the two ends. CDR1 MNHEY and CDR2 SMNVEV come from the germline V gene (reference sequence). CDR3 sequence (DNA): TGTGCCAGCAGTTTTTTGGGACAACAGGGAGAAAAACTGTTTTTT. Protein sequence: CASSFLGQQGEKLFF. Looking up the rest from reference TRBV27 and TRBJ1-4 gives the full variable domain: EAQVTQNPRYLITVTGKKLTVTCSQNMNHEYMSWYRQDPGLGLRQIYYSMNVEVTDKGDVPEGYKVSRKEKRNFPLILESPSPNQTSLYFCASSFLGQQGEKLFFGSGTQLSVL.

This clone came up once. The chain links TRBV5-1 to TRBJ2-1; possible D gene TRBD1, 5 bases. V was shortened by 5 bases and J by 9 bases, with 15 bases between the two germline ends. Germline assignment: CDR1 SGHRS and CDR2 YFSETQ. CDR3 size: 13 residues. This chain's CDR3 is CASSRGANSEQFF. CDR3 DNA sequence: TGCGCCAGCAGTCGTGGGGCCAATAGTGAGCAGTTCTTC.

J is TRBJ2-1 and V is TRBV6-1; the match to TRBD1 covers 10 bases. Per germline, CDR1 MNHNS and CDR2 SASEGT. This CDR3 is built from 14 residues. V dropped 9 bases and J dropped 4; count of bases not matched to a gene: 6. In nucleotides, the CDR3 is TGTGCCAGTATCGGGACAGGGGATTACAATGAGCAGTTCTTC. It translates to CASIGTGDYNEQFF.

CDR3 protein: CASSRTTGNTEAFF. CDR3 DNA sequence: TGCGCCAGCAGCCGGACAACAGGGAACACTGAAGCTTTCTTT. The V and J genes are TRBV4-1 and TRBJ1-1; TRBD1 might be the D (5 bases). The CDR3 extends over 14 amino acids. Trimming stripped 4 bases from V and 1 base from J, with 10 bases between. Germline CDR1 reads MGHRA; CDR2 reads YSYEKL.

The rearrangement uses TRBV5-1 and TRBJ2-5; D uncertain. The germline V gene has CDR1 SGHRS and CDR2 YFSETQ. This CDR3 comprises 12 residues. Trimming shortened V by 0 bases and J by 7 bases, and 7 bases separated the two germline ends. CDR3 nucleotides: TGCGCCAGCAGCTTGGTTCCGGGGACCCAGTACTTC. Its translation is CASSLVPGTQYF.